This is a list of T cell receptor beta chains from one sample in a study of blood T cells in healthy people across ages. TCRdb re-derived calls from the 5' RACE reads in MiXCR, one entry per CDR3 protein. The table records fewer than 2,000,000 distinct CDR3 sequences, 35% to 50% of them present only once. The sample taken for sequencing was blood. Receptor source: a human donor in good health. Both conserved end residues are part of each CDR3. The order of the fields is clone size, V gene, D gene, J gene, CDR3 protein, CDR3 DNA. D genes are given only for firm matches. Clone size is given for some rows only: seen once, a few or many times, or a class if the clone is expanded.

clone_size: few; v_call: TRBV6-1; d_call: TRBD2; j_call: TRBJ2-7; cdr3_aa: CASSEGERGEQYF; cdr3_nt: TGTGCCAGCAGTGAAGGGGAGCGGGGCGAGCAGTACTTC
clone_size: once; v_call: TRBV4-3; d_call: NA; j_call: TRBJ2-2; cdr3_aa: CASSQEAGSRRRELFF; cdr3_nt: TGCGCCAGTAGCCAAGAGGCGGGATCCAGAAGGAGGGAGCTGTTTTTT
clone_size: NA; v_call: TRBV28; d_call: TRBD1; j_call: TRBJ1-5; cdr3_aa: CASRIPGTAHGNQPQHF; cdr3_nt: TGTGCCAGCAGAATACCCGGGACAGCCCACGGCAATCAGCCCCAGCATTTT
clone_size: NA; v_call: TRBV18; d_call: TRBD1; j_call: TRBJ2-6; cdr3_aa: CASSPQGAHGANVLTF; cdr3_nt: TGTGCCAGCTCACCGCAGGGGGCGCATGGGGCCAACGTCCTGACTTTC
clone_size: few; v_call: TRBV5-1; d_call: TRBD1; j_call: TRBJ2-3; cdr3_aa: CASSLATRLTGVDTQYF; cdr3_nt: TGCGCCAGCAGCTTGGCGACGAGATTGACAGGGGTTGATACGCAGTATTTT
clone_size: NA; v_call: TRBV9; d_call: NA; j_call: TRBJ2-4; cdr3_aa: CASSVGGGKNIQYF; cdr3_nt: TGTGCCAGCAGCGTAGGTGGGGGCAAAAACATTCAGTACTTC
clone_size: NA; v_call: TRBV5-6; d_call: NA; j_call: TRBJ2-5; cdr3_aa: CASSFAEGTQYF; cdr3_nt: TGTGCCAGCAGCTTTGCCGAGGGGACGCAGTACTTC
clone_size: few; v_call: TRBV4-3; d_call: TRBD1; j_call: TRBJ2-6; cdr3_aa: CASSHGGQDFSGANVLTF; cdr3_nt: TGCGCCAGCAGCCATGGGGGACAGGACTTCTCTGGGGCCAACGTCCTGACTTTC
clone_size: NA; v_call: TRBV6-5; d_call: TRBD1; j_call: TRBJ2-5; cdr3_aa: CASAQGFKETQYF; cdr3_nt: TGTGCCAGCGCACAGGGGTTTAAGGAGACCCAGTACTTC
clone_size: NA; v_call: TRBV28; d_call: NA; j_call: TRBJ2-3; cdr3_aa: CASRAGTTDTQYF; cdr3_nt: TGTGCCAGCCGGGCAGGAACCACAGATACGCAGTATTTT
clone_size: few; v_call: TRBV6-2/TRBV6-3; d_call: NA; j_call: TRBJ2-5; cdr3_aa: CASSYPPILGETQYF; cdr3_nt: TGTGCCAGCAGTTACCCTCCCATCCTGGGGGAGACCCAGTACTTC
clone_size: few; v_call: TRBV12-5; d_call: NA; j_call: TRBJ2-5; cdr3_aa: CASGLTFEETQYF; cdr3_nt: TGTGCTAGTGGTTTGACCTTTGAGGAGACCCAGTACTTC
clone_size: many; v_call: TRBV29-1; d_call: NA; j_call: TRBJ1-2; cdr3_aa: CSVEDYTF; cdr3_nt: TGCAGCGTTGAGGACTACACCTTC
clone_size: NA; v_call: TRBV5-1; d_call: TRBD1; j_call: TRBJ1-2; cdr3_aa: CASSETGGSPSANYGYTF; cdr3_nt: TGCGCCAGCAGCGAAACAGGGGGCTCCCCTTCAGCTAACTATGGCTACACCTTC
clone_size: few; v_call: TRBV7-2; d_call: NA; j_call: TRBJ2-2; cdr3_aa: CASSPIGGLNTGELFF; cdr3_nt: TGTGCCAGCAGCCCCATCGGGGGCCTCAACACCGGGGAGCTGTTTTTT
clone_size: few; v_call: TRBV6-1; d_call: NA; j_call: TRBJ2-4; cdr3_aa: CASTPLLAKNIQYF; cdr3_nt: TGTGCCAGCACCCCCCTCCTAGCCAAAAACATTCAGTACTTC
clone_size: few; v_call: TRBV12-3/TRBV12-4; d_call: NA; j_call: TRBJ1-2; cdr3_aa: CASSLQDHYGYTF; cdr3_nt: TGTGCCAGCAGTTTACAGGATCACTATGGCTACACCTTC
clone_size: few; v_call: TRBV9; d_call: TRBD1; j_call: TRBJ1-5; cdr3_aa: CASSGGQYSNQPQHF; cdr3_nt: TGTGCCAGCAGCGGGGGACAGTATAGCAATCAGCCCCAGCATTTT
clone_size: many; v_call: TRBV29-1; d_call: NA; j_call: TRBJ2-7; cdr3_aa: CSVQFEGVEQYF; cdr3_nt: TGCAGCGTCCAATTTGAGGGAGTGGAGCAGTACTTC
clone_size: many; v_call: TRBV7-2; d_call: NA; j_call: TRBJ2-7; cdr3_aa: CASSLGPGPYEQYF; cdr3_nt: TGTGCCAGCAGCTTAGGTCCGGGTCCCTACGAGCAGTACTTC
clone_size: NA; v_call: TRBV10-3; d_call: NA; j_call: TRBJ2-5; cdr3_aa: CAISESMRIGQETQYF; cdr3_nt: TGTGCCATCAGTGAGTCGATGCGGATCGGCCAAGAGACCCAGTACTTC
clone_size: NA; v_call: TRBV5-1; d_call: NA; j_call: TRBJ2-5; cdr3_aa: CASSLGDWDPLQGTQYF; cdr3_nt: TGCGCCAGCAGCTTGGGTGACTGGGATCCACTCCAAGGGACCCAGTACTTC
clone_size: NA; v_call: TRBV5-1; d_call: TRBD1; j_call: TRBJ2-3; cdr3_aa: CASSLETRGTTDTQYF; cdr3_nt: TGCGCCAGCAGCTTGGAGACCAGGGGGACCACAGATACGCAGTATTTT
clone_size: few; v_call: TRBV7-6; d_call: NA; j_call: TRBJ2-3; cdr3_aa: CASSLRRGSSTDTQYF; cdr3_nt: TGTGCCAGCAGCCTAAGGCGGGGTTCTAGCACAGATACGCAGTATTTT
clone_size: NA; v_call: TRBV20-1; d_call: TRBD1; j_call: TRBJ1-6; cdr3_aa: CSATRTGIGSPLHF; cdr3_nt: TGCAGTGCTACTCGGACAGGCATTGGTTCACCCCTCCACTTT